Each of the 6 T cell receptor beta chains below was sequenced from the same sample in a study of Graves' ophthalmopathy and Graves' hyperthyroidism. Investigators amplified TCR beta CDR3 regions from RNA transcripts. RT-PCR in the first round used HTBI primers; a second-round multiplex PCR followed. TCRdb fed the multiplex PCR reads into MiXCR, producing one record per CDR3 protein. The table lists 400,000 to 500,000 distinct CDR3 sequences, over 20% of them singletons. What was sequenced was peripheral blood. These receptors all stem from a woman between 18 and 30 years old with stable Graves' hyperthyroidism.

With regard to this clonotype: A much more abundant neighbour one base away suggests this may be a read error. V is TRBV29-1 and J is TRBJ1-1; D unresolved. The V end lost 6 bases, the J end lost 6 bases, and 20 bases lay between the germline ends. Germline V gene lookup returns CDR1 SQVTM and CDR2 ANQGSEA. The CDR3 is 14 residues long. The CDR3 loop is CSVARTVRNSEAFF. The CDR3 DNA follows: TGCAGCGTCGCTCGGACTGTAAGAAACTCTGAAGCTTTCTTT.

This clonotype occurred many times. The V gene is TRBV11-2, the J gene TRBJ1-1; 8 nucleotides agree with TRBD1. CDR1 is SGHAT and CDR2 is FQNNGV in the germline V gene. The CDR3 sequence is 14 residues long. With V trimmed by 3 bases and J by 10 bases, 10 bases remained unmatched. CDR3 coding DNA: TGTGCCAGCAGCTTGCGACAGGGGTTGCCTCGAGCTTTCTTT. Its translation is CASSLRQGLPRAFF. The whole variable domain, remainder taken from reference TRBV11-2 and TRBJ1-1, is EAGVAQSPRYKIIEKRQSVAFWCNPISGHATLYWYQQILGQGPKLLIQFQNNGVVDDSQLPKDRFSAERLKGVDSTLKIQPAKLEDSAVYLCASSLRQGLPRAFFGQGTRLTVV.

This clonotype was picked up one time. The chain couples TRBV11-2 to TRBJ2-7; D call uncertain. This CDR3 has 15 amino acids. CDR1 is SGHAT and CDR2 is FQNNGV in the germline V gene. The germline V and J ends were trimmed by 4 bases and 9 bases, with 22 bases remaining between them. The CDR3 loop reads CASSSVPGPPLGQYF. CDR3 sequence (DNA): TGTGCCAGCAGCTCCGTTCCGGGCCCTCCCTTGGGGCAGTACTTC.

This clonotype was picked up a small number of times. A much larger clone differs by one base, so this may be a read error. This chain uses TRBV7-2 with TRBJ2-5; D gene uncertain. Germline assignment: CDR1 SGHTA and CDR2 FQGNSA. The CDR3 has 13 residues. In DNA, the CDR3 is TGTGCCAGCAGCTGGGCCACCCAAGAGACCCAGCACTTC. Amino acids: CASSWATQETQHF.

The chain employs TRBV19 and TRBJ2-7, with 8 bases that match TRBD1. Germline CDR1 reads LNHDA; CDR2 reads SQIVND (reference sequence). CDR3 length: 13 residues. With V trimmed by 6 bases and J by 5 bases, 6 bases remained unmatched. The CDR3 spells CASSPDRDDEQYF. As DNA, the CDR3 is TGTGCCAGTAGCCCGGACAGGGACGACGAGCAGTACTTC.

This clonotype was picked up many times. J is TRBJ2-2 and V is TRBV7-8; the match to TRBD1 covers 7 bases. Trimming cost V 5 bases and J 2 bases; bases outside gene matches: 11. CDR1 is SGHVS, CDR2 FQNEAQ, per germline. CDR3 length: 17 amino acids. The CDR3 region is CASSPYPTGTNTGELFF. CDR3 nucleotide sequence: TGTGCCAGCAGCCCTTACCCGACAGGGACAAACACCGGGGAGCTGTTTTTT.